This T cell receptor beta chain was sequenced for a study of T cell changes during pregnancy in multiple sclerosis. The CDR3 has 14 amino acids. Germline values: CDR1 SEHNR, CDR2 FQNEAQ (reference sequence). Trimming cost V 3 bases and J 6 bases, with 14 bases left between them. Using immunoSEQ multiplex PCR, the repertoire was profiled, and TCRdb retains in-frame clones only, with some absent. Of roughly 30,000 clones detected, 89% appear once; the ten largest clones hold roughly a tenth. The material was CD8+ T cells from peripheral blood mononuclear cells, obtained in the second trimester of pregnancy. The TCR comes from a female donor with multiple sclerosis, enrolled in a pregnancy study. The chain is built from TRBV7-9 and TRBJ1-2, with D possibly matching TRBD1 (6 bases). The CDR3: CASSLGTGTDGYTF. In DNA, the CDR3 is TGTGCCAGCAGCTTGGGTACAGGGACCGATGGCTACACCTTC.